This T cell receptor (beta chain) was identified in a study of blood T cell repertoires in COVID-19. The overall study: The cDNA or gDNA used as material had been derived from T cells, B-cell-depleted T cells, or PBMCs.

As processed by the authors: Amplification of reference gene primers was used by the study to estimate nucleated cell counts. Sequencing was performed with immunoSEQ multiplex PCR; in TCRdb, only in-frame clones are kept and a portion is missing. V and J calls and clone size follow that table, whereas D and trimming were derived from the DNA. The repertoire holds 65,000 or so clones, with about 66% as singletons. Researchers sorted participants into cohorts using their self-reported clinical history. The CDR3 consists of 16 residues. Germline V CDR1 and CDR2: SGHNT, YYREEE (reference sequence). The J segment lost 5 bases and the V segment lost 4 bases, leaving 8 bases of the junction unmatched.

This sequence joins TRBV5-4 and TRBJ2-5; 13 nucleotides agree with TRBD2. The sample was PBMCs or T cells enriched from blood (not recorded which). The origin of this receptor is a woman aged 55-70 years who had been exposed to COVID-19. Written as DNA, the CDR3 is TGTGCCAGCAGCGGACTAGCGGGAGTGGGCTTGGAGACCCAGTACTTC. Translated: CASSGLAGVGLETQYF.